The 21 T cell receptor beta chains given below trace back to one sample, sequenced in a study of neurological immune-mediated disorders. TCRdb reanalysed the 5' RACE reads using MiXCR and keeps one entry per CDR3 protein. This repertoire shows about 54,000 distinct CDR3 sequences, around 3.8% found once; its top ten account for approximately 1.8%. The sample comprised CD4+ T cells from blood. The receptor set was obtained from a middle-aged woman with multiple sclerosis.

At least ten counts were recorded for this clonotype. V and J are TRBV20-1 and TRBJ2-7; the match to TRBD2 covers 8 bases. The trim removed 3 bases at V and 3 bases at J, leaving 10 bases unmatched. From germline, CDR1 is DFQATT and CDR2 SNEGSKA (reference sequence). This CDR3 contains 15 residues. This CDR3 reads CSASLARAGDYEQYF. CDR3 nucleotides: TGCAGTGCTAGCCTAGCACGAGCGGGGGACTACGAGCAGTACTTC.

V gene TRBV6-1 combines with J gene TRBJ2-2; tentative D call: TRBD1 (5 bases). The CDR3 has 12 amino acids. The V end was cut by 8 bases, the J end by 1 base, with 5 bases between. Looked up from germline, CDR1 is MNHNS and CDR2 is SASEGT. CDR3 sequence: CASGQNTGELFF. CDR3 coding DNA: TGTGCCAGCGGACAGAACACCGGGGAGCTGTTTTTT.

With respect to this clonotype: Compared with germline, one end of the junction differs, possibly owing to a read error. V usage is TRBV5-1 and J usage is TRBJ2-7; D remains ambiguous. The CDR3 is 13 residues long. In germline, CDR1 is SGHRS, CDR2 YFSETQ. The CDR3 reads CVSSLSGSYEQYF. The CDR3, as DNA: TGCGTCAGCAGCTTGTCCGGTTCCTACGAGCAGTACTTC.

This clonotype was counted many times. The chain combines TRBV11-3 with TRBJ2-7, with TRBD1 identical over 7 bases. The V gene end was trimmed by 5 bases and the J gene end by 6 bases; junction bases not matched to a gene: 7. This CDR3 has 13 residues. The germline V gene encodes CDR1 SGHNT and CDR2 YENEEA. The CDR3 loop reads CASSARTGGEQYF. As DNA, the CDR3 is TGTGCCAGCAGCGCCCGGACAGGAGGCGAGCAGTACTTC.

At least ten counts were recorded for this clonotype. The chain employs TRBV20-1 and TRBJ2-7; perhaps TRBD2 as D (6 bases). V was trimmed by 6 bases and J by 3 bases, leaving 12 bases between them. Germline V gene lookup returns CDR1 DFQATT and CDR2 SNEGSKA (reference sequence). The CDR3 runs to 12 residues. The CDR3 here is CSASRDGYEQYF. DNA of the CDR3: TGCAGTGCCTCGCGGGACGGCTACGAGCAGTACTTC.

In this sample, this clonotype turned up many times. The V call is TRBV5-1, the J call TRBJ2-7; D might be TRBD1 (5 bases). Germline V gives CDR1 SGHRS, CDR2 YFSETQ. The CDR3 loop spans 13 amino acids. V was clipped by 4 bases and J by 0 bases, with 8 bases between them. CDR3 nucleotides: TGCGCCAGCAGCGCGACAGTCTCCTACGAGCAGTACTTC. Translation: CASSATVSYEQYF. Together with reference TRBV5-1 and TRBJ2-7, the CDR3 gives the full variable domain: KAGVTQTPRYLIKTRGQQVTLSCSPISGHRSVSWYQQTPGQGLQFLFEYFSETQRNKGNFPGRFSGRQFSNSRSEMNVSTLELGDSALYLCASSATVSYEQYFGPGTRLTVT.

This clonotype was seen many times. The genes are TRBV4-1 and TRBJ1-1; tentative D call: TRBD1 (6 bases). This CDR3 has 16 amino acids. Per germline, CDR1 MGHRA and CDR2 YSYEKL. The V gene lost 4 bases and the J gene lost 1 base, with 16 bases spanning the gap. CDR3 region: CASSPLPKGQNTEAFF. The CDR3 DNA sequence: TGCGCCAGCAGCCCCCTCCCGAAGGGACAGAACACTGAAGCTTTCTTT.

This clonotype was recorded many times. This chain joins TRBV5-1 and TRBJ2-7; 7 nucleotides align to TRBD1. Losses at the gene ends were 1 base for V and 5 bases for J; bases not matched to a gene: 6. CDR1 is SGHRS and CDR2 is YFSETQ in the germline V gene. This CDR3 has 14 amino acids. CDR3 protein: CASSLTGAVDEQYF. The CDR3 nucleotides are TGCGCCAGCAGCTTGACAGGGGCGGTGGACGAGCAGTACTTC.

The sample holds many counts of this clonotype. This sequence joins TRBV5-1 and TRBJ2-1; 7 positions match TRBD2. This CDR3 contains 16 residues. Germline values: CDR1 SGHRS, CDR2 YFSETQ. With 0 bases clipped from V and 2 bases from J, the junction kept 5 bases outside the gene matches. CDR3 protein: CASSLVLGLTYNEQFF. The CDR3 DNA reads TGCGCCAGCAGCTTGGTTTTGGGACTAACCTACAATGAGCAGTTCTTC.

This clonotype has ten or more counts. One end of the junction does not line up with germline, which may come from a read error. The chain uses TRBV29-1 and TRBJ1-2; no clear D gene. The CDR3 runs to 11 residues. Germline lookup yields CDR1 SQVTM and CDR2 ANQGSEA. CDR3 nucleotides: TGCAGCGTTGAGAGGGCAGCTACATTCGGCTTC. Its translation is CSVERAATFGF.

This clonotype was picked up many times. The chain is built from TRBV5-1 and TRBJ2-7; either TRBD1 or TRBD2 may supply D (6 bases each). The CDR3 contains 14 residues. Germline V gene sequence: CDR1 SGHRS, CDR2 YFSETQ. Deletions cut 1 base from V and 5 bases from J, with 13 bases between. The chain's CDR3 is CASSLYGGPHEQYF. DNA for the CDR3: TGCGCCAGCAGCTTGTATGGGGGGCCGCACGAGCAGTACTTC.

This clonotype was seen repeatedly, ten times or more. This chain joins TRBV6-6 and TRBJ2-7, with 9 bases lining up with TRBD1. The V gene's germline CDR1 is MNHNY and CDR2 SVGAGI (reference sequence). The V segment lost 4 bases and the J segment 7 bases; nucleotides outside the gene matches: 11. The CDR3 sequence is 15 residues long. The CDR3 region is CASSSSGTGYGEQYF. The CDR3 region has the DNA TGTGCCAGCAGTTCGTCCGGGACAGGGTACGGAGAGCAGTACTTC.

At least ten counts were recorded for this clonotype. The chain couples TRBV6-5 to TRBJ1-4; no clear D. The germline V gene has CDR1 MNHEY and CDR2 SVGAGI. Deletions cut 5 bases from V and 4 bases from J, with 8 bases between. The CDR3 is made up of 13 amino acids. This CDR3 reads CASSRTVNEKLFF. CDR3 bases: TGTGCCAGCAGTCGAACAGTTAATGAAAAACTGTTTTTT.

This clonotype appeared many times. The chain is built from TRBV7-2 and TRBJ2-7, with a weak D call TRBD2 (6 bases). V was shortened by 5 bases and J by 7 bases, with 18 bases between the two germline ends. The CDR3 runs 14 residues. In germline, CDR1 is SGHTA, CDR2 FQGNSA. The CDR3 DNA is TGTGCCAGCAGCCCCCCGACTAGTTGGAGGGAGCAGTACTTC. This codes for CASSPPTSWREQYF.

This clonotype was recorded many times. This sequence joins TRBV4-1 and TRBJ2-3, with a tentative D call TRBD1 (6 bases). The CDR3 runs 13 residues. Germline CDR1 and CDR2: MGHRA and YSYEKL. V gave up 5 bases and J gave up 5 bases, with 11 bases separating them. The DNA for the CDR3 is TGCGCCAGCAGCTTAGACAGGCAAGATACGCAGTATTTT. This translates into CASSLDRQDTQYF.

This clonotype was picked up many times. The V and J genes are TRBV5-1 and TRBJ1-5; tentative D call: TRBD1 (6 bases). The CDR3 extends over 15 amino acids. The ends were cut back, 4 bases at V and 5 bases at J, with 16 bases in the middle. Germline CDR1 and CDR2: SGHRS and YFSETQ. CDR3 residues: CASSPGASGDQPQHF. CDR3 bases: TGCGCCAGCAGCCCGGGGGCGTCGGGAGATCAGCCCCAGCATTTT.

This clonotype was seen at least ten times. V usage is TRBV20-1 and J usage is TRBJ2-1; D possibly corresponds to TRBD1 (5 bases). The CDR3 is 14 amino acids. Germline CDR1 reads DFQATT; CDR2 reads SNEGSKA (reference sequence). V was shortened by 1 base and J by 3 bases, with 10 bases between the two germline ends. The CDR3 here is CSARVAGIYNEQFF. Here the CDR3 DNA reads TGCAGTGCTAGAGTGGCAGGGATCTACAATGAGCAGTTCTTC.

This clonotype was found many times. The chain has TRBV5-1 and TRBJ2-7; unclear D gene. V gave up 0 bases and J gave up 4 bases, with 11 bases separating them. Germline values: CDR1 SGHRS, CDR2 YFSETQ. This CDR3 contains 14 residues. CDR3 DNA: TGCGCCAGCAGCTTGGCCGGGCCCGCGTACGAGCAGTACTTC. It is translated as CASSLAGPAYEQYF.

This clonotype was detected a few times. CDR3 sequence (DNA): TGTGCCAGCAGCGTAGAAACAGGGGGCAGGTACTATGGCTACACCTTC. Translating gives CASSVETGGRYYGYTF. The chain uses TRBV9 and TRBJ1-2, with 9 bases aligning to TRBD1. Germline CDR1 and CDR2: SGDLS and YYNGEE. The CDR3 totals 16 residues. V lost 0 bases and J lost 3; bases outside the gene matches: 6.

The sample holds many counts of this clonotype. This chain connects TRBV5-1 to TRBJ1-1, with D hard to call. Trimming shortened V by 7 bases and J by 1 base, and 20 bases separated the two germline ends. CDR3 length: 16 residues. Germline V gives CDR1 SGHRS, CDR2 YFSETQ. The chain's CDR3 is CASHLDGPNSNTEAFF. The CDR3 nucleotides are TGCGCCAGCCATTTGGACGGACCAAACTCGAACACTGAAGCTTTCTTT.

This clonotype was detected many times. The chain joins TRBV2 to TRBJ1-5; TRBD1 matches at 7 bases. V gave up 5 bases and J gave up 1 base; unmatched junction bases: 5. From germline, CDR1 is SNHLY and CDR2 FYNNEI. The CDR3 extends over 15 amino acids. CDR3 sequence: CASSWDSQSNQPQHF. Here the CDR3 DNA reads TGTGCCAGCAGTTGGGACAGTCAGAGCAATCAGCCCCAGCATTTT.